This passage covers 28 T cell receptor beta chains from one sample sequenced in a study of T cells after somatic rescue of genetic block. TCRdb keeps only in-frame clones here, not all; method: immunoSEQ multiplex PCR. The sample yields about 13,000 clones, 65% to 85% seen once. Sequencing input: peripheral blood mononuclear cells (PBMCs). The receptors stem from a boy aged 5-17 years.

The chain uses TRBV11-2 and TRBJ2-3, with D possibly TRBD2 on 6 matching bases. The germline V and J ends were trimmed by 7 bases and 0 bases, with 14 bases remaining between them. Germline V gives CDR1 SGHAT, CDR2 FQNNGV. The CDR3 has 15 amino acids. CDR3 residues: CASTPWTISTDTQYF. As DNA, the CDR3 is TGTGCCAGCACCCCATGGACTATCAGCACAGATACGCAGTATTTT.

This clone was picked up one time. The chain is built from TRBV6-1 and TRBJ2-7; D is possibly TRBD1 or TRBD2 (6 bases each). Germline V CDR1 and CDR2: MNHNS, SASEGT. The CDR3 extends over 14 amino acids. V shed 6 bases and J shed 3 bases, with 15 bases lying between them. The DNA of the CDR3 is TGTGCCAGCAGAATCCCCGGGGGCAGCTACGAGCAGTACTTC. Translation: CASRIPGGSYEQYF.

This chain connects TRBV9 to TRBJ2-5, with no clear D. V lost 4 bases and J 7 bases, leaving 17 bases between the germline ends. Germline loops: CDR1 SGDLS, CDR2 YYNGEE. There are 14 residues in the CDR3. The CDR3 region is CASSPVPVPTTQYF. The CDR3 nucleotides are TGTGCCAGCAGCCCAGTACCCGTTCCAACGACCCAGTACTTC.

J is TRBJ2-7 and V is TRBV19, with 10 nucleotides matching TRBD1. Germline V gene lookup returns CDR1 LNHDA and CDR2 SQIVND (reference sequence). After removal of 4 bases from V and 7 bases from J, the junction contained 4 bases not matched to a gene. The CDR3 loop spans 13 amino acids. CDR3 sequence (DNA): TGTGCCAGTAGTAGGGACAGGGGCGGTGAGCAGTACTTC. It is translated as CASSRDRGGEQYF.

The gene calls are TRBV4-1 and TRBJ2-7; D possibly uses TRBD1 or TRBD2 (5 bases each). Germline lookup yields CDR1 MGHRA and CDR2 YSYEKL. V lost 0 bases and J lost 5, with 14 bases in between. The CDR3 runs to 15 residues. CDR3 DNA sequence: TGCGCCAGCAGCCAAGATGTAAACCAGGGACACGAGCAGTACTTC. It translates to CASSQDVNQGHEQYF.

For the CDR3, the DNA is TGCGCCAGCAGTCAAACTTACGGGACAACATCCTACGAGCAGTACTTC. Translation gives CASSQTYGTTSYEQYF. The chain is built from TRBV23-1 and TRBJ2-7; D is possibly TRBD1 (6 bases). TRBV23-1 is an ORF, with its function uncertain. CDR3 length: 16 amino acids. Trimming took off 2 bases at V and 1 base at J, with 15 bases between the two ends.

The gene calls are TRBV28 and TRBJ1-4; D is uncertain. Trimming removed 4 bases from V and 6 bases from J, with 18 bases in between. This CDR3 is 16 amino acids long. Germline V lookup: CDR1 MDHEN, CDR2 SYDVKM. CDR3 bases: TGTGCCAGCAGTTCCATCCGGATGGAAGAGGATGAAAAACTGTTTTTT. Translated: CASSSIRMEEDEKLFF.

The V gene is TRBV9, the J gene TRBJ2-5, with D hard to call. The CDR3 has 14 amino acids. Per germline, CDR1 SGDLS and CDR2 YYNGEE. Trimming took 0 bases from V and 3 from J, leaving 9 bases between them. The CDR3: CASSVDNLKETQYF. The DNA of the CDR3 is TGTGCCAGCAGCGTAGATAACTTAAAAGAGACCCAGTACTTC.

This chain connects TRBV6-6 to TRBJ1-5, with D tentatively TRBD1 (5 bases). This CDR3 has 14 residues. CDR1 MNHNY and CDR2 SVGAGI come from the germline V gene (reference sequence). The germline V and J ends were trimmed by 6 bases and 7 bases, with 16 bases remaining between them. CDR3 in amino acids: CASRAYGARQPQHF. In nucleotides, the CDR3 is TGTGCCAGCAGGGCCTACGGGGCGAGGCAGCCCCAGCATTTT.

The V and J genes are TRBV15 and TRBJ2-6, with a weak D call TRBD1 (6 bases). The CDR3 is 17 residues long. V shed 3 bases and J shed 0 bases, with 12 bases lying between them. In germline, CDR1 is LNHNV, CDR2 YYDKDF (reference sequence). The CDR3 protein is CATSRKTGGSGANVLTF. The CDR3 DNA reads TGTGCCACCAGCAGGAAGACAGGAGGCTCTGGGGCCAACGTCCTGACTTTC.

The rearrangement links TRBV12-5 to TRBJ2-5, with D tentatively TRBD1 or TRBD2 (5 bases each). The better agreement between TRBJ2-7 and the DNA end casts doubt on the J call. CDR3 length equals 16 residues. Germline V lookup: CDR1 LGHNT, CDR2 FRNRAP. The CDR3 loop is CASGWIMGVEDREQYF. CDR3 coding DNA: TGTGCTAGTGGTTGGATAATGGGGGTGGAGGACCGCGAGCAGTACTTC.

The chain has TRBV19 and TRBJ1-2, with TRBD1 matching 8 bases. CDR1 and CDR2 (germline): LNHDA, SQIVND (reference sequence). CDR3 length equals 13 residues. Trimming cost V 6 bases and J 7 bases; bases outside gene matches: 7. CDR3 coding DNA: TGTGCCAGTAGCCAACAGGGGGTGATTGGCTACACCTTC. It yields the protein CASSQQGVIGYTF.

V and J are TRBV11-1 and TRBJ2-7; TRBD1 is a possible D gene (6 bases). Germline CDR1 is SGHAT and CDR2 is FQDESV (reference sequence). The CDR3 runs 12 residues. The V end lost 4 bases, the J end lost 2 bases, and 6 bases lay between the germline ends. The CDR3 DNA reads TGTGCCAGCAGCTCAGGGGCCTACGAGCAGTACTTC. Protein: CASSSGAYEQYF.

The chain couples TRBV5-6 to TRBJ2-5; no clear D gene. This CDR3 has 13 residues. Germline V lookup: CDR1 SGHDT, CDR2 YYEEEE. V dropped 0 bases and J dropped 5 bases, with 8 bases sitting between them. CDR3 bases: TGTGCCAGCAGCTTGGCTATTTTGGAGACCCAGTACTTC. It is translated as CASSLAILETQYF.

The chain couples TRBV7-2 to TRBJ1-4; TRBD1 aligns across 10 bases. The CDR3 runs to 14 residues. The germline gives CDR1 SGHTA, CDR2 FQGNSA. With 4 bases clipped from V and 8 bases from J, the junction kept 4 bases outside the gene matches. As DNA, the CDR3 is TGTGCCAGCAGCTGGACAGGGGGGAAAGAAAAACTGTTTTTT. Translated: CASSWTGGKEKLFF. The full variable domain, completed using reference TRBV7-2 and TRBJ1-4, is GAGVSQSPSNKVTEKGKDVELRCDPISGHTALYWYRQSLGQGLEFLIYFQGNSAPDKSGLPSDRFSAERTGGSVSTLTIQRTQQEDSAVYLCASSWTGGKEKLFFGSGTQLSVL.

J is TRBJ2-7 and V is TRBV27, with D perhaps TRBD2 (6 bases). Germline-derived CDR1 and CDR2 are MNHEY and SMNVEV (reference sequence). Trimming removed 6 bases at V and 4 bases at J, with 10 bases between. The CDR3 length is 12 residues. CDR3 in amino acids: CASREGFYEQYF. In nucleotides, the CDR3 is TGTGCCAGCAGGGAGGGGTTTTACGAGCAGTACTTC.

This chain links TRBV5-8 with TRBJ2-7; a possible D gene is TRBD1 (6 bases). The germline gives CDR1 SGHTS, CDR2 YDEGEE. The CDR3 has 15 amino acids. The V and J ends lost 0 bases and 0 bases respectively, with 10 bases between them. The CDR3 DNA follows: TGTGCCAGCAGCTTGGAGACAGGATCCTCCTACGAGCAGTACTTC. Translation: CASSLETGSSYEQYF.

The genes are TRBV30 and TRBJ2-7; D gene ambiguous. The V gene's germline CDR1 is GTSNPN and CDR2 SVGIG (reference sequence). Trimming stripped 0 bases from V and 3 bases from J, with 12 bases between. This CDR3 region has 14 residues. The CDR3 sequence: CAWSVLGSYYEQYF. DNA for the CDR3: TGTGCCTGGAGTGTACTGGGCAGTTACTACGAGCAGTACTTC.

V gene TRBV11-2 combines with J gene TRBJ1-1; no clear D. This CDR3 spans 12 amino acids. The germline V and J ends were trimmed by 7 bases and 0 bases, with 6 bases remaining between them. Germline V lookup: CDR1 SGHAT, CDR2 FQNNGV. The CDR3 DNA follows: TGTGCCAGCAAAGCGTTGAACACTGAAGCTTTCTTT. It yields the protein CASKALNTEAFF.

The chain uses TRBV18 and TRBJ1-1, with TRBD1 matching over 8 bases. Trimming took 3 bases from V and 3 from J; bases not matched to a gene: 6. In germline, CDR1 is KGHSH, CDR2 LQKENI. The CDR3 extends over 15 amino acids. CDR3 DNA: TGTGCCAGCTCACCCCTGACAGGGGCGGACACTGAAGCTTTCTTT. This codes for CASSPLTGADTEAFF.

The gene calls are TRBV28 and TRBJ2-5; TRBD1 matches 7 bases. The V and J ends lost 6 bases and 6 bases, in that order; junction bases with no gene match: 13. This CDR3 spans 15 amino acids. Germline assignment: CDR1 MDHEN and CDR2 SYDVKM. The DNA for the CDR3 is TGTGCCAGCAGGAGACAGGGTGAGGTTGCAAAGACCCAGTACTTC. Amino acids: CASRRQGEVAKTQYF.

This clone was counted a few times. The CDR3 bases are TGTGCCAGCCGGGACAACTCCTACGAGCAGTACTTC. Translation: CASRDNSYEQYF. V gene TRBV2 combines with J gene TRBJ2-7; TRBD1 might be the D (6 bases). Trimming took 8 bases from V and 0 from J, leaving 8 bases between them. This CDR3 has 12 amino acids. From germline, CDR1 is SNHLY and CDR2 FYNNEI.

In the case of this clone: Germline is not matched at one junction end, which may reflect a read error. The DNA of the CDR3 is TGTGCCAGCAGCTTTGATAGCGGGATTTCCTACAATGAGCAGCTCTTC. Translating it yields CASSFDSGISYNEQLF. The rearrangement uses TRBV5-8 and TRBJ2-1, with TRBD2 identical over 8 bases. This CDR3 contains 16 residues. CDR1 is SGHTS, CDR2 YDEGEE, per germline.

The genes are TRBV5-1 and TRBJ2-5; D gene uncertain. Germline CDR1 SGHRS, CDR2 YFSETQ. V was clipped by 0 bases and J by 1 base, with 10 bases between them. The CDR3 is 15 amino acids. CDR3 sequence reads: CASSLGGSFQETQYF. CDR3 nucleotide sequence: TGCGCCAGCAGCTTGGGTGGGTCCTTCCAAGAGACCCAGTACTTC.

The chain links TRBV6-5 to TRBJ2-3; maybe TRBD1 (5 bases). The germline V and J ends were trimmed by 4 bases and 1 base, with 9 bases remaining between them. The CDR3 sequence is 14 residues long. The V gene's germline CDR1 is MNHEY and CDR2 SVGAGI. Written as DNA, the CDR3 is TGTGCCAGCAGTTCCGAAGGGGGCACAGATACGCAGTATTTT. Translated: CASSSEGGTDTQYF.

The CDR3 DNA reads TGTGCCAGCAGTCCTACCGATTATGCCGGGGAGCTGTTTTTT. Translated: CASSPTDYAGELFF. V and J are TRBV27 and TRBJ2-2; no clear D. Per germline, CDR1 MNHEY and CDR2 SMNVEV (reference sequence). V was clipped by 5 bases and J by 6 bases, with 13 bases between them. The CDR3 is made up of 14 amino acids.

This rearrangement joins TRBV18 to TRBJ1-2; the D gene is possibly TRBD1 (5 bases). Between the trimmed V and J ends, which lost 6 bases and 2 bases, there was a span of 19 bases. The CDR3 has 16 amino acids. Looked up from germline, CDR1 is KGHSH and CDR2 is LQKENI. CDR3 nucleotides: TGTGCCAGCTCGAGGGGCAGTGCCCCTCAGAACTATGGCTACACCTTC. This encodes CASSRGSAPQNYGYTF. Supplemented by reference TRBV18 and TRBJ1-2, the full variable domain reads NAGVMQNPRHLVRRRGQEARLRCSPMKGHSHVYWYRQLPEEGLKFMVYLQKENIIDESGMPKERFSAEFPKEGPSILRIQQVVRGDSAAYFCASSRGSAPQNYGYTFGSGTRLTVV.

The chain uses TRBV2 and TRBJ2-5; D ambiguous. Germline CDR1 SNHLY, CDR2 FYNNEI. V lost 5 bases and J lost 1, with 11 bases in between. There are 14 residues in the CDR3. CDR3 sequence: CASSRPGFQETQYF. For the CDR3, the DNA is TGTGCCAGCAGTAGACCGGGCTTCCAAGAGACCCAGTACTTC.